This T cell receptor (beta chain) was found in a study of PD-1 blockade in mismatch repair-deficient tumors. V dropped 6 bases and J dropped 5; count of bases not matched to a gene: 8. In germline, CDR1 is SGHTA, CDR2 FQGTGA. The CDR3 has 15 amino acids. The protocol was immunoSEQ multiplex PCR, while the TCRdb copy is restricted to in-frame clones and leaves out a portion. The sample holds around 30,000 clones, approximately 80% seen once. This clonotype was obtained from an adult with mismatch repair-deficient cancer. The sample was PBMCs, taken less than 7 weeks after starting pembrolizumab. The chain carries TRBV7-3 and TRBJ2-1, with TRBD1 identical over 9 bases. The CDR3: CASSPQGARNNEQFF. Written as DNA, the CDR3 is TGTGCCAGCAGTCCACAGGGGGCTAGGAACAATGAGCAGTTCTTC.